The 4 T cell receptor beta chains reported below all come from one sample, sequenced in a study of CD8+CD57+ T cells in acquired aplastic anemia. Investigators profiled TCR beta VDJ and CDR3 from genomic DNA template. TCRdb reanalysed the reads using MiXCR and keeps one entry per CDR3 protein. The table records around 400,000 distinct CDR3 sequences, roughly 64% of them present only once. The sequenced sample consisted of sorted CD4+, CD8+, or CD8+CD57+ T cells (not recorded which) from PBMCs. The receptor source for this set is a human donor in good health, serving as a control.

This sequence joins TRBV24-1 and TRBJ2-1; 8 positions match TRBD2. The CDR3 loop spans 15 amino acids. Germline V gene sequence: CDR1 KGHDR, CDR2 SFDVKD. Trimming took 6 bases from V and 10 from J; bases not matched to a gene: 13. The CDR3 here is CATSSGLESIQEQFF. The CDR3 nucleotides read TGTGCCACCAGTTCGGGACTAGAGAGCATTCAGGAGCAGTTCTTC.

In this sample, this clonotype turned up a few times. V is TRBV29-1 and J is TRBJ2-3; 8 positions agree with TRBD1. V lost 5 bases, J lost 6 bases, and 10 bases stayed unmatched. The CDR3 totals 14 residues. In germline, CDR1 is SQVTM, CDR2 ANQGSEA. The chain's CDR3 is CSVRLATGGDTQYF. CDR3 coding DNA: TGCAGCGTTCGATTGGCTACAGGGGGGGATACGCAGTATTTT.

The chain uses TRBV11-3 and TRBJ2-7; 8 nucleotides agree with TRBD1. The CDR3 is made up of 12 amino acids. Germline CDR1 and CDR2: SGHNT and YENEEA. V lost 6 bases to trimming and J lost 8 bases; unmatched junction nucleotides: 6. CDR3 nucleotide sequence: TGTGCCAGCAGTCCCGGGACAGGCAAGCAGTACTTC. It is translated as CASSPGTGKQYF. Using reference TRBV11-3 and TRBJ2-7 for the parts outside the CDR3, the full variable domain is EAGVVQSPRYKIIEKKQPVAFWCNPISGHNTLYWYLQNLGQGPELLIRYENEEAVDDSQLPKDRFSAERLKGVDSTLKIQPAELGDSAVYLCASSPGTGKQYFGPGTRLTVT.

This sequence joins TRBV25-1 and TRBJ2-7; D perhaps matches TRBD2 (5 bases). Germline assignment: CDR1 MGHDK and CDR2 SYGVNS. Trimming pared 6 bases from V and 3 bases from J, leaving 21 bases between. The CDR3 has 16 residues. CDR3: CASREGAASLVYEQYF. The CDR3 DNA follows: TGTGCCAGCAGGGAAGGAGCGGCGAGCCTCGTCTACGAGCAGTACTTC.